These T cell receptor beta chains were read from a single sample in a study of identical twins. Each CDR3 protein gets one entry after TCRdb re-called the 5' RACE reads with MiXCR. The data hold 650,000 to 800,000 distinct CDR3 sequences, with over 8.5% observed a single time. The same sample was also studied in work on yellow fever vaccine responses in identical twins.

The sequencing sample was made of PBMCs. The receptors shown here come from a woman younger than 30 in good health. Each CDR3 is given with its conserved first and last residue. D genes are given only for firm matches. Clone size is given for some rows only: seen once, a few or many times, or a class if the clone is expanded.

clone_size,j_call,v_call,d_call,cdr3_nt,cdr3_aa
many,TRBJ1-1,TRBV29-1,NA,TGCAGCGTACGCTATTTAGGGAACACTGAAGCTTTCTTT,CSVRYLGNTEAFF
few,TRBJ1-6,TRBV7-3,NA,TGTGCCAGCAGCTTACGGGGTTCCAATAATTCACCCCTCCACTTT,CASSLRGSNNSPLHF
NA,TRBJ2-7,TRBV6-2/TRBV6-3,TRBD2,TGTGCCAGCAGGTTAGCGGGAGGTGGCTACGAGCAGTACTTC,CASRLAGGGYEQYF
many,TRBJ1-1,TRBV20-1,NA,TGCAGTGCTAGGGGCGGACAGACAGGACGTGAAGCTTTCTTT,CSARGGQTGREAFF
NA,TRBJ1-2,TRBV7-9,NA,TGTGCCAGCAGCTCCGCCCTGGAGGCCCTTCCTTGGGGCTACACCTTC,CASSSALEALPWGYTF
NA,TRBJ2-5,TRBV7-9,NA,TGTGCCAGCAGCTTAGATGGGGTGACGAAGACCCAGTACTTC,CASSLDGVTKTQYF
few,TRBJ2-3,TRBV10-3,NA,TGTGCCATCAGTCCCGGGACCGCAAGCACAGATACGCAGTATTTT,CAISPGTASTDTQYF
few,TRBJ1-5,TRBV2,TRBD1,TGTGCCAGCAGCACCGCCGGGACAGGGATTCAGCCCCAGCATTTT,CASSTAGTGIQPQHF
few,TRBJ1-3,TRBV12-3/TRBV12-4,NA,TGTGCCAGCAGACCGACAGGAGCTGGAAACACCATATATTTT,CASRPTGAGNTIYF
few,TRBJ2-2,TRBV4-3,NA,TGCGCCAGCAGCACGATGACAGGAGTATCCGGGGAGCTGTTTTTT,CASSTMTGVSGELFF
many,TRBJ2-3,TRBV5-1,NA,TGCGCCAGCAGCCACGAAAGGGGGGGAAGCACAGATACGCAGTATTTT,CASSHERGGSTDTQYF
many,TRBJ2-2,TRBV11-2,TRBD1,TGTGCCAGCAGCTTAACAGGGGGTGGCACCGGGGAGCTGTTTTTT,CASSLTGGGTGELFF
many,TRBJ1-5,TRBV12-3/TRBV12-4,NA,TGTGCCAGCAGTTTTGATTTCACAGGCGATCAGCCCCAGCATTTT,CASSFDFTGDQPQHF
many,TRBJ2-7,TRBV28,TRBD1,TGTGCCAGCAGTTTATCAGACAGGGGGCTGGGAGAGCAGTACTTC,CASSLSDRGLGEQYF
NA,TRBJ2-3,TRBV4-2,NA,TGTGCCAGCAGCCAAGTAAGAGGACCCACAGATACGCAGTATTTT,CASSQVRGPTDTQYF
NA,TRBJ2-1,TRBV30,NA,TGTGCCTGGAGAGGAAGAGGGTGGAATGAGCAGTTCTTC,CAWRGRGWNEQFF
many,TRBJ2-7,TRBV29-1,TRBD1,TGCAGCGTGGCCGGGACAGGGGTATCCTACGAGCAGTACTTC,CSVAGTGVSYEQYF
NA,TRBJ2-5,TRBV7-3,TRBD2,TGTGCCAGAAGCTTATATCCTAGCGGGGGAGGAGAGACCCAGTACTTC,CARSLYPSGGGETQYF
NA,TRBJ2-6,TRBV11-2,TRBD1,TGTGCCAGCAGCTCTACCAGGGGGAGAGGGGCCAACGTCCTGACTTTC,CASSSTRGRGANVLTF
few,TRBJ2-7,TRBV14,NA,TGTGCCAGCAGCCAAGAAGTCTGGGGCGAGCAGTACTTC,CASSQEVWGEQYF
NA,TRBJ2-7,TRBV6-1,TRBD1,TGTGCCAGCAGTATCCGGACAGGGGAAGAGCAGTACTTC,CASSIRTGEEQYF
NA,TRBJ1-1,TRBV6-1,NA,TGTGCCATCAGTGAAGCTGGGAGTGGAACTGAAGCTTTCTTT,CAISEAGSGTEAFF
few,TRBJ2-3,TRBV20-1,TRBD1,TGCAGTGCTAGACCCGGGCCGGGACAGGGGAGCACAGATACGCAGTATTTT,CSARPGPGQGSTDTQYF
NA,TRBJ2-1,TRBV27,TRBD2,TGTGCCAGCAGTCCCGCGACTAGCGGGGGCTACTACAATGAGCAGTTCTTC,CASSPATSGGYYNEQFF
few,TRBJ2-3,TRBV6-4,TRBD1,TGTGCCAGCAGAGCTACACCCGGACAGGGTCCGGGGGATACGCAGTATTTT,CASRATPGQGPGDTQYF
NA,TRBJ2-5,TRBV30,NA,TGTGCCTGGAGTGTTGGCCAGGGCCAAGAGACCCAGTACTTC,CAWSVGQGQETQYF
many,TRBJ2-7,TRBV5-1,NA,TGCGCCAGCAGCTTGGACGGGCGCTCCTACGAGCAGTACTTC,CASSLDGRSYEQYF
few,TRBJ2-1,TRBV5-1,TRBD2,TGCGCCAGCAGCTGGGGACTAGCGGGGACTTACAATGAGCAGTTCTTC,CASSWGLAGTYNEQFF
few,TRBJ2-5,TRBV29-1,TRBD1,TGCAGCGTTGAGCCAGGGGGCGGCCAAGAGACCCAGTACTTC,CSVEPGGGQETQYF
few,TRBJ2-6,TRBV28,TRBD1,TGTGCCAGCAGTTGGAACAGGGGTTCAGGGGCCAACGTCCTGACTTTC,CASSWNRGSGANVLTF
few,TRBJ2-5,TRBV12-3/TRBV12-4,NA,TGTGCCAGCAGTTTAGTCGTTGGGGTTGCGGGACAGATACAAGAGACCCAGTACTTC,CASSLVVGVAGQIQETQYF
NA,TRBJ2-3,TRBV20-1,TRBD2,TGCAGTGCGATCCCCGGGACTAGCGGGGGGAGGGATACGCAGTATTTT,CSAIPGTSGGRDTQYF
NA,TRBJ2-2,TRBV10-3,NA,TGTGCCATCAGTGACTTGAGGGGTGGGGAGCTGTTTTTT,CAISDLRGGELFF
many,TRBJ2-7,TRBV5-1,TRBD2,TGCGCCAGCACCGGGGGGGGTCGTGGAGGTTCCTACGAGCAGTACTTC,CASTGGGRGGSYEQYF
many,TRBJ2-5,TRBV10-3,TRBD1,TGTGCCACCAGCTACGGACAGGGGAAGACAGAGACCCAGTACTTC,CATSYGQGKTETQYF
NA,TRBJ2-1,TRBV27,NA,TGTGCCAGCAGTTTAGATGATGAGCAGTTCTTC,CASSLDDEQFF
few,TRBJ2-7,TRBV5-1,NA,TGCGCCAGCAGCACCCGGGACGGAGGGAACGAGCAGTACTTC,CASSTRDGGNEQYF
few,TRBJ1-1,TRBV7-2,NA,TGTGCCAGCAGAGGGGGGGCCCTGAACACTGAAGCTTTCTTT,CASRGGALNTEAFF
few,TRBJ2-1,TRBV20-1,TRBD2,TGCAGTGCTAGAGGGGCGGGAGCTAGCAATGAGCAGTTCTTC,CSARGAGASNEQFF
few,TRBJ2-7,TRBV6-5,TRBD2,TGTGCCAGCAGTTTACCCGTCACTAGCGGTACTTACGAGCAGTACTTC,CASSLPVTSGTYEQYF